Included here is one T cell receptor (beta chain) sequence, with context. Authors' processing steps: The authors estimated nucleated cell counts from reference gene primer amplification. Data came from immunoSEQ multiplex PCR; TCRdb stores just in-frame clones and leaves some out. Clonal size and the V and J genes are those of that table, whereas D and trimming came from the DNA. The data hold a few hundred thousand clones, with about 90% observed a single time. This sample stems from a study of blood T cell repertoires in COVID-19. In the study overall: Sources were T cells, B-cell-depleted T cells, or PBMCs; the material itself was cDNA or gDNA.

V was trimmed by 0 bases and J by 4 bases, leaving 12 bases between them. The CDR3 is made up of 15 amino acids. CDR1 is LGHDT and CDR2 is YNNKEL in the germline V gene (reference sequence). The specimen was PBMCs or T cells enriched from blood (not recorded which). The sequence derives from a woman aged 30 to 39 who had recovered from COVID-19. This chain connects TRBV3-1 (or the pseudogene TRBV3-2) to TRBJ1-2; tentatively, D is TRBD1 (5 bases). The CDR3 sequence is CASSQDLGAAYGYTF. In DNA, the CDR3 is TGTGCCAGCAGCCAAGATCTAGGGGCAGCCTATGGCTACACCTTC.